The text below deals with one T cell receptor beta chain. The antigen remains unidentified. The assay was immunoSEQ multiplex PCR, and TCRdb's table has in-frame clones only and misses some. The sample yields roughly 1,800,000 clones, around 96% seen once. This CDR3 spans 13 amino acids. Germline assignment: CDR1 MNHNY and CDR2 SVGAGI (reference sequence). The ends were cut back, 8 bases at V and 3 bases at J, with 13 bases in the middle. This record comes from a study of shared clonotypes between healthy human individuals. Study-wide results and caveats: Large sequencing depth failed to make sorted-subset sequencing complete, rarefaction showed. Sequencing depth was expected to affect clonotype sharing among donors.

Naive CD8 cells comprised CD45RO-negative, CCR7-positively selected cells, excluding terminally differentiated effector memory CD45RA+ cells. The sequencing input was naive CD8+ T cells sorted from blood. This clonotype was obtained from a man aged 18 to 30 in good health. This chain joins TRBV6-6 and TRBJ1-2, with D possibly matching TRBD1 (5 bases). In nucleotides, the CDR3 is TGTGCCAGCTCCGGGGGGGACCACTATGGCTACACCTTC. Translation gives CASSGGDHYGYTF.